This T cell receptor beta chain originates from a study of blood T cell repertoires in COVID-19. Study at large: Acute and convalescent COVID-19 samples came from the United States, Italy and Spain. Sources were T cells, B-cell-depleted T cells, or PBMCs; the material itself was cDNA or gDNA.

Seattle's cohort entered during active infection and was followed longitudinally. V lost 9 bases to trimming and J lost 5 bases, with 16 bases between them. Germline lookup yields CDR1 MNHEY and CDR2 SVGAGI. This CDR3 contains 13 residues. The repertoire was sequenced with immunoSEQ multiplex PCR; TCRdb's copy has only in-frame clones and lacks some. The sample consists of approximately 320,000 clones, approximately 89% of them appearing once. Sample: peripheral blood. The chain uses TRBV6-5 and TRBJ1-1; D remains ambiguous. The origin of this receptor is a woman in her 30s with COVID-19, enrolled during active disease. The CDR3 here is CASSAAVWTEAFF. In DNA form, the CDR3 reads TGTGCCAGTTCTGCGGCCGTTTGGACTGAAGCTTTCTTT.